This T cell receptor (beta chain) was captured by sequencing in a study of blood T cell repertoires in COVID-19. Study context: The United States, Italy and Spain provided the acute and convalescent COVID-19 samples. PBMCs, B-cell-depleted T cells, or T cells were the source of the cDNA or gDNA that made up the material.

Participants spanned ages about 18 to 90 years and resided in roughly 22 US areas. Per the authors' pipeline: Quantification of nucleated cells was approximated via reference gene primer amplification. Profiled with immunoSEQ multiplex PCR; TCRdb holds only in-frame clones, not every one. Clonal size and the V and J genes are those of that table, whereas D and trimming came from the DNA. The sample lists hundreds of thousands of clones; about four fifths were seen once. V lost 7 bases and J lost 5; bases outside the gene matches: 5. This CDR3 is built from 14 residues. The germline gives CDR1 WSHSY, CDR2 SAAADI.

The sequence was collected from a woman aged 45-59 years who had been exposed to COVID-19. V is TRBV10-2 and J is TRBJ2-2, with 9 bases that match TRBD2. The sequenced sample was PBMCs or T cells enriched from blood (not recorded which). The CDR3 nucleotides are TGCGCCAGCACACCTAGCGGGGTTACCGGGGAGCTGTTTTTT. Translating gives CASTPSGVTGELFF.